This T cell receptor (beta chain) was sequenced during a study of T cell repertoires in cytomegalovirus infection. Notes on the study in general: Cumulative frequency (of public TCR beta family members) identified carriers of CMV plus the relevant HLA.

Germline V gene lookup returns CDR1 SGDLS and CDR2 YYNGEE. This CDR3 has 11 residues. Trimming pared 9 bases from V and 7 bases from J, leaving 13 bases between. TCRdb re-derived calls from the reads in MiXCR, one entry per CDR3 protein. Of about 83,000 distinct CDR3 sequences listed, about 31% are singletons. Turning to this clonotype: Its antigen remains unidentified.

The starting material was CD8+ T cells from cultured PBMCs, obtained from culture after CMV antigen stimulation. The sequence came from a human donor in good health (CMV status not recorded). Some clones in this sample may be carry-over from other donors' samples. This chain links TRBV9 with TRBJ1-2; D is perhaps TRBD1 (5 bases). CDR3 bases: TGTGCCACCAAGCAGGGTTTTGGCTACACCTTC. Protein: CATKQGFGYTF. Complete variable domain (other parts from reference TRBV9 and TRBJ1-2): DSGVTQTPKHLITATGQRVTLRCSPRSGDLSVYWYQQSLDQGLQFLIQYYNGEERAKGNILERFSAQQFPDLHSELNLSSLELGDSALYFCATKQGFGYTFGSGTRLTVV.